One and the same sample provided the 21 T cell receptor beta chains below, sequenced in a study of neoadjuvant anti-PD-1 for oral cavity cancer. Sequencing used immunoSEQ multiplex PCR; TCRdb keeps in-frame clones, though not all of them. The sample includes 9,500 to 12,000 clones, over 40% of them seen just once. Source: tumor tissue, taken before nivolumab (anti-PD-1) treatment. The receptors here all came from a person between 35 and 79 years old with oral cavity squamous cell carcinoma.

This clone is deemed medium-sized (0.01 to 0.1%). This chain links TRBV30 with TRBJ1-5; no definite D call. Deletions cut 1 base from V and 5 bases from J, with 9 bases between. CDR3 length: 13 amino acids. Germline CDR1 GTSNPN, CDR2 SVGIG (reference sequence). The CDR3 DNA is TGTGCCTGGAGTGAAGGTTACGATCAGCCCCAGCATTTT. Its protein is CAWSEGYDQPQHF.

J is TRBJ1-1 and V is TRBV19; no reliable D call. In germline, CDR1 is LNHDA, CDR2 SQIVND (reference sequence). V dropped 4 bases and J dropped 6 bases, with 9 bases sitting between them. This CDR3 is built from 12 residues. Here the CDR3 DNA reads TGTGCCAGTAGTAAGTCCGGGTCTGAAGCTTTCTTT. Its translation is CASSKSGSEAFF.

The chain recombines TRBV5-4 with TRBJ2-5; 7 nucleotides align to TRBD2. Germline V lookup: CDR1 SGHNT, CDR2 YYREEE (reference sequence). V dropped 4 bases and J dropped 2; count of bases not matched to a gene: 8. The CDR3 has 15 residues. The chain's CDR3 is CASSRYRGEQETQYF. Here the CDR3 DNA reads TGTGCCAGCAGCCGCTACCGGGGGGAACAAGAGACCCAGTACTTC.

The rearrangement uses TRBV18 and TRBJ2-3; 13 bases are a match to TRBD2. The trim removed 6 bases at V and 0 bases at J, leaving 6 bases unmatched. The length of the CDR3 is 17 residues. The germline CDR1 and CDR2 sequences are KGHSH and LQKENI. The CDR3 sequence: CASSSGLAGISTDTQYF. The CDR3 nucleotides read TGTGCCAGCTCTTCGGGACTAGCGGGGATCAGCACAGATACGCAGTATTTT.

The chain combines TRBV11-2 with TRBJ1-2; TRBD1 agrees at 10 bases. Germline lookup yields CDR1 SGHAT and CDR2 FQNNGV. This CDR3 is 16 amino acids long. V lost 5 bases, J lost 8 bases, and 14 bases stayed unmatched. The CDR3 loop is CASSPLRSGTGVGYTF. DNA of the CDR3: TGTGCCAGCAGCCCCCTACGGTCCGGGACAGGGGTCGGCTACACCTTC.

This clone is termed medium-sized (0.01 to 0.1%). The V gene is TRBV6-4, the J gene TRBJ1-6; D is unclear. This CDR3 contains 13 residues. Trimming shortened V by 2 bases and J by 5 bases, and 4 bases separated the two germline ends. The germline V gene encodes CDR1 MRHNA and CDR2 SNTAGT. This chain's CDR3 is CASSDRDNSPLHF. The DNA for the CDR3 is TGTGCCAGCAGTGACAGGGATAATTCACCCCTCCACTTT.

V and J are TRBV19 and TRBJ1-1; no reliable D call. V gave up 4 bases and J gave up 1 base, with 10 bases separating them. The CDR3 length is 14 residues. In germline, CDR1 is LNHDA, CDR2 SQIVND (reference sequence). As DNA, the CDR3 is TGTGCCAGTAGTACCTGGGTTTCGAACACTGAAGCTTTCTTT. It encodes CASSTWVSNTEAFF.

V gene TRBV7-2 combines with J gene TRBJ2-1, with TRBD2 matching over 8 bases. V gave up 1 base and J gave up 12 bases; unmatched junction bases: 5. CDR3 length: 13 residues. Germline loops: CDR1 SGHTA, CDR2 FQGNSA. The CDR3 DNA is TGTGCCAGCAGCTTAGGTCGACTAGCGTGGCAGTTCTTC. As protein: CASSLGRLAWQFF.

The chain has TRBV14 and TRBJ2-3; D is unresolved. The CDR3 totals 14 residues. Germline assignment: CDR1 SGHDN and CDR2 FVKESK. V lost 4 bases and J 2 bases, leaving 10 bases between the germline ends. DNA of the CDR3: TGTGCCAGCAGCCCGATTCCGGACACAGATACGCAGTATTTT. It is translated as CASSPIPDTDTQYF.

CDR3 in amino acids: CASSLGGVMNTEAFF. As DNA, the CDR3 is TGTGCCAGCAGCTTAGGTGGAGTGATGAACACTGAAGCTTTCTTT. The J gene is TRBJ1-1, the V gene TRBV7-2; D call uncertain. The CDR3 has 15 residues. The V gene lost 1 base and the J gene lost 0 bases, with 9 bases spanning the gap. Per the germline V gene, CDR1 is SGHTA and CDR2 is FQGNSA.

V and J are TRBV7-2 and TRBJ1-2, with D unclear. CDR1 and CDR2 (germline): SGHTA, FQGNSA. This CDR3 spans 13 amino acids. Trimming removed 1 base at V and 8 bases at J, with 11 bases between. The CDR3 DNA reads TGTGCCAGCAGCTTAGATCCCCGGCGGGGCTACACCTTC. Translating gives CASSLDPRRGYTF. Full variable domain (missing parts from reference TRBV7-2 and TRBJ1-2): GAGVSQSPSNKVTEKGKDVELRCDPISGHTALYWYRQSLGQGLEFLIYFQGNSAPDKSGLPSDRFSAERTGGSVSTLTIQRTQQEDSAVYLCASSLDPRRGYTFGSGTRLTVV.

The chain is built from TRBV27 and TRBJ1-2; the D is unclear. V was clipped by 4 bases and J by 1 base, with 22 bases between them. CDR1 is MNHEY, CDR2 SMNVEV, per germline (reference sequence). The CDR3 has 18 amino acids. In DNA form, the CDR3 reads TGTGCCAGCAGTTCCCTCTCCGATTGGAACCTTTTTAACTATGGCTACACCTTC. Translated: CASSSLSDWNLFNYGYTF.

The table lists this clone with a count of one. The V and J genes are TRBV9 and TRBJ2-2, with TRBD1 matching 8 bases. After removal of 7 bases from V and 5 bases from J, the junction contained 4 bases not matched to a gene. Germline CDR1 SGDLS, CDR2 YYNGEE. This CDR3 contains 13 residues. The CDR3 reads CASQGASTGELFF. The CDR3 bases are TGTGCCAGCCAGGGGGCGAGTACCGGGGAGCTGTTTTTT.

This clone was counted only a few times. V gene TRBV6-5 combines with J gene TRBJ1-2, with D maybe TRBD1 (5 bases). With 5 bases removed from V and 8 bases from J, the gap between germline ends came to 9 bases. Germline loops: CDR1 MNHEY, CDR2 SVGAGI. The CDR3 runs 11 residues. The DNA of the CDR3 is TGTGCCAGCAGTGAACGACAGGGCTACACCTTC. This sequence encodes CASSERQGYTF.

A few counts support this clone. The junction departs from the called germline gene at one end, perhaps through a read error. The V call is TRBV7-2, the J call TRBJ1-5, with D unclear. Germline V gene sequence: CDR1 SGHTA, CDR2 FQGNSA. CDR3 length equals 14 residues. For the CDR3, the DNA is TGTGCCAGCAGTTTAGGAGGGTTCAATCAGCCCCAGCATTTT. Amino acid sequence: CASSLGGFNQPQHF.

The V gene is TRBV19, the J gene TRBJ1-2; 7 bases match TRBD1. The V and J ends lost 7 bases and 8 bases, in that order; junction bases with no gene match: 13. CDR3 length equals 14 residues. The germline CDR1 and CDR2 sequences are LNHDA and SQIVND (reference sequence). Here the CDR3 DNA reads TGTGCCAGTAAACCCCGACAGGGTGGCGACGGCTACACCTTC. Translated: CASKPRQGGDGYTF.

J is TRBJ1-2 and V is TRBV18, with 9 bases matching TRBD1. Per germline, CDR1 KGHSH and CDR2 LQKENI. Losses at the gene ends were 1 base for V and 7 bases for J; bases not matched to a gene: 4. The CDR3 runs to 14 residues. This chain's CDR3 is CASSPQGTGFGYTF. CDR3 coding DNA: TGTGCCAGCTCACCACAAGGGACAGGGTTTGGCTACACCTTC.

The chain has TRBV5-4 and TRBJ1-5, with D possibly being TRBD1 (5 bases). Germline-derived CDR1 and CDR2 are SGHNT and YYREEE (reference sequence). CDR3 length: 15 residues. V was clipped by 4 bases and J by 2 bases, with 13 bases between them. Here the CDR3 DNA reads TGTGCCAGCAGCCCGGACGGGGGAGGCAATCAGCCCCAGCATTTT. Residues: CASSPDGGGNQPQHF.

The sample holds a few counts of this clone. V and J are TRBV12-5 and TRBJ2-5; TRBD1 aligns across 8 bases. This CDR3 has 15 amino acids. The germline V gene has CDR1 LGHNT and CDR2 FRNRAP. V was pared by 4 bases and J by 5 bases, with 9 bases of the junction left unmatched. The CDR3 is CASGSGQGALETQYF. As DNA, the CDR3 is TGTGCTAGTGGTTCTGGGCAGGGGGCGCTCGAGACCCAGTACTTC.

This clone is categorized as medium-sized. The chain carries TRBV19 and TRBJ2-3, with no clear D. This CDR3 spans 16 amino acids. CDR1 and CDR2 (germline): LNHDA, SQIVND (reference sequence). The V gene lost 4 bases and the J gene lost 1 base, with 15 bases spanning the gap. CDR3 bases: TGTGCCAGTAGTAGTACTGGGATAGGTGGCACAGATACGCAGTATTTT. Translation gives CASSSTGIGGTDTQYF.

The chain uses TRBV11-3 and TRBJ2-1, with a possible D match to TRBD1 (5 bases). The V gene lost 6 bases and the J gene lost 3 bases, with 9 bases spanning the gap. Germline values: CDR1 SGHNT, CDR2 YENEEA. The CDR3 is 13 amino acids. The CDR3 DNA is TGTGCCAGCAGTAAGACAGACTACAATGAGCAGTTCTTC. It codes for CASSKTDYNEQFF. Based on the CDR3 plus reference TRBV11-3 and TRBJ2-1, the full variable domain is EAGVVQSPRYKIIEKKQPVAFWCNPISGHNTLYWYLQNLGQGPELLIRYENEEAVDDSQLPKDRFSAERLKGVDSTLKIQPAELGDSAVYLCASSKTDYNEQFFGPGTRLTVL.